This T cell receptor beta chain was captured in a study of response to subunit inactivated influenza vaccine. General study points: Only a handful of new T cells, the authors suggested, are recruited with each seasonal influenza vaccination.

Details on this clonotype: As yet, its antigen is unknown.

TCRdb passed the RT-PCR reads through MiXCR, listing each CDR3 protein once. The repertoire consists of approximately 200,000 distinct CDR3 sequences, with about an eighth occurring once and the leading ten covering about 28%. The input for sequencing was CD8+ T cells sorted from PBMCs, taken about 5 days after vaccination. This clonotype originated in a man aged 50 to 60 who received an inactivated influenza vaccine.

The CDR3 region is CATRPHLGAGNGYTF. CDR3 nucleotides: TGTGCCACCCGGCCCCACCTGGGGGCTGGAAATGGCTACACCTTC. The chain is built from TRBV7-9 and TRBJ1-2; D might be TRBD1 (6 bases). The CDR3 has 15 amino acids. The V gene lost 10 bases and the J gene lost 6 bases, with 24 bases spanning the gap. Germline CDR1 SEHNR, CDR2 FQNEAQ (reference sequence).